This T cell receptor beta chain was retrieved from a study of identical twins. TCRdb fed the 5' RACE reads into MiXCR, producing one record per CDR3 protein. The data contain 430,000 or so distinct CDR3 sequences, 24% of them singletons. Study-level findings and limits: The authors noted that invariant MAIT and iNKT cells could partly confound zero-insertion analyses.

Of note for this clonotype: Its cognate antigen is unknown.

Every donor was a healthy Caucasian. Germline assignment: CDR1 SGHTA and CDR2 FQGNSA. V lost 1 base to trimming and J lost 0 bases, with 11 bases between them. The CDR3 is 16 residues long. Another study also made use of these data, one on T cells expressing NK-cell markers. That study adds: CD3+CD56+NKG2C+, CD3+CD56+NKG2C- and CD3+CD56-NKG2C+ T cells, once sorted, supplied the TCR beta repertoires. HCMV specificity of the expanded NKG2C+ T cell clones was not established.

V gene TRBV7-2 combines with J gene TRBJ2-3; D unclear. The clonotype originates from a woman under 30 in good health. The sequenced material came from CD4+ T cells sorted from blood. The CDR3 DNA reads as TGTGCCAGCAGCTTAGAGGGCTTTTCAAGCACAGATACGCAGTATTTT. Its translation: CASSLEGFSSTDTQYF. Complete variable domain (other parts from reference TRBV7-2 and TRBJ2-3): GAGVSQSPSNKVTEKGKDVELRCDPISGHTALYWYRQSLGQGLEFLIYFQGNSAPDKSGLPSDRFSAERTGGSVSTLTIQRTQQEDSAVYLCASSLEGFSSTDTQYFGPGTRLTVL.